These 15 T cell receptor beta chains share one sample of origin, sequenced in a study of shared clonotypes between healthy human individuals. Naivety among CD8 cells was defined by CD45RO negativity and positive CCR7 selection, thereby excluding terminally differentiated effector memory CD45RA+ cells. Data came from immunoSEQ multiplex PCR; TCRdb stores just in-frame clones and leaves some out. The sample has 1.5 million to 2.5 million clones, about 95% seen once; the top ten hold around 1%. The sequencing sample was made of naive CD8+ T cells sorted from blood. The receptors stem from a young man in good health.

On this clone: This sample includes further DNA sequences coding for the same CDR3. The chain combines TRBV27 with TRBJ2-7; no definite D call. Germline V lookup: CDR1 MNHEY, CDR2 SMNVEV (reference sequence). Trimming left V 6 bases short and J 1 base short, with 7 bases between. The CDR3 runs 12 residues. The CDR3 DNA follows: TGTGCCAGCAGCTCAGGATCCTACGAGCAGTACTTC. Protein: CASSSGSYEQYF.

The rearrangement uses TRBV19 and TRBJ2-7, with 8 bases lining up with TRBD1. Trimming took 4 bases from V and 6 from J; bases not matched to a gene: 11. The CDR3 consists of 15 residues. CDR1 is LNHDA and CDR2 is SQIVND in the germline V gene (reference sequence). CDR3 nucleotides: TGTGCCAGTAGTAGGGACAGGCTGACTAGTACCGAGCAGTACTTC. Translated, it gives CASSRDRLTSTEQYF.

The chain has TRBV10-1 and TRBJ1-4; 9 bases line up with TRBD1. V shed 0 bases and J 7 bases; nucleotides not matched to a gene: 6. The CDR3 extends over 16 amino acids. Germline V gene lookup returns CDR1 WNHNN and CDR2 SYGVQD (reference sequence). The CDR3 loop reads CASSESAGTGTEKLFF. In nucleotides, the CDR3 is TGCGCCAGCAGTGAGTCGGCCGGGACAGGGACTGAAAAACTGTTTTTT.

The V gene is TRBV5-1, the J gene TRBJ1-4, with D uncertain. Germline V gene sequence: CDR1 SGHRS, CDR2 YFSETQ. The CDR3 runs to 11 residues. V shed 6 bases and J shed 4 bases, with 4 bases lying between them. The CDR3 protein is CASTDNEKLFF. The CDR3 nucleotides read TGCGCCAGCACCGATAATGAAAAACTGTTTTTT. Based on the CDR3 plus reference TRBV5-1 and TRBJ1-4, the full variable domain is KAGVTQTPRYLIKTRGQQVTLSCSPISGHRSVSWYQQTPGQGLQFLFEYFSETQRNKGNFPGRFSGRQFSNSRSEMNVSTLELGDSALYLCASTDNEKLFFGSGTQLSVL.

V and J are TRBV9 and TRBJ2-3; 8 bases match TRBD2. In germline, CDR1 is SGDLS, CDR2 YYNGEE. J was trimmed by 4 bases and V by 7 bases; bases with no gene match: 8. The CDR3 is made up of 14 amino acids. In DNA, the CDR3 is TGTGCCAGCGGCGGGGGGCGCCGGCCAGATACGCAGTATTTT. Translation: CASGGGRRPDTQYF.

The V and J genes are TRBV28 and TRBJ2-3; TRBD2 is a possible D gene (7 bases). Deletions cut 2 bases from V and 2 bases from J, with 20 bases between. Germline CDR1 reads MDHEN; CDR2 reads SYDVKM. The CDR3 loop spans 18 amino acids. In DNA, the CDR3 is TGTGCCAGCAGTTTAAACAGGGAGGGAGTGATTATCACAGATACGCAGTATTTT. Its translation is CASSLNREGVIITDTQYF.

The V and J genes are TRBV9 and TRBJ2-7; D unresolved. This CDR3 region has 15 residues. Per germline, CDR1 SGDLS and CDR2 YYNGEE. With 1 base removed from V and 0 bases from J, the gap between germline ends came to 11 bases. CDR3 nucleotide sequence: TGTGCCAGCAGCGTAACGGACGCAAGCTCCTACGAGCAGTACTTC. Residues: CASSVTDASSYEQYF.

The V gene is TRBV5-6, the J gene TRBJ2-3; D might be TRBD2 (5 bases). Trimming cost V 0 bases and J 4 bases, with 15 bases left between them. The CDR3 runs 16 residues. The germline V gene encodes CDR1 SGHDT and CDR2 YYEEEE. In nucleotides, the CDR3 is TGTGCCAGCAGCTTGGCAGTGCTAGCCGGCGCAGATACGCAGTATTTT. Amino acid sequence: CASSLAVLAGADTQYF.

Concerning this clone: The same CDR3 can be traced to other DNA sequences in this sample. The chain is built from TRBV6-5 and TRBJ1-1; D gene unclear. Trimming stripped 2 bases from V and 2 bases from J, with 6 bases between. In germline, CDR1 is MNHEY, CDR2 SVGAGI. This CDR3 spans 13 amino acids. CDR3 coding DNA: TGTGCCAGCAGTTACGGCGGAAACACTGAAGCTTTCTTT. It is translated as CASSYGGNTEAFF.

This rearrangement joins TRBV5-1 to TRBJ2-4; 11 nucleotides match TRBD2. V was clipped by 5 bases and J by 4 bases; unmatched bases: 11. The germline CDR1 and CDR2 sequences are SGHRS and YFSETQ. The CDR3 consists of 17 residues. The CDR3 nucleotides read TGCGCCAGCAGGACAGCGGGACTAGCGGATGGAAAAAACATTCAGTACTTC. This translates into CASRTAGLADGKNIQYF.

The chain has TRBV5-1 and TRBJ2-1; TRBD2 matches 9 bases. Unmatched junction bases numbered 6, after V lost 4 bases and J lost 13 bases. Germline V CDR1 and CDR2: SGHRS, YFSETQ. The CDR3 runs 12 residues. The CDR3 spells CASSLAGPPQFF. The CDR3 DNA is TGCGCCAGCAGCCTAGCGGGACCGCCCCAGTTCTTC.

With respect to this clone: The sample has other DNA sequences that encode this CDR3 too. The rearrangement uses TRBV7-9 and TRBJ2-7; TRBD1 might be the D (6 bases). From germline, CDR1 is SEHNR and CDR2 FQNEAQ (reference sequence). The ends were cut back, 4 bases at V and 2 bases at J, with 12 bases in the middle. The CDR3 spans 14 residues. The DNA of the CDR3 is TGTGCCAGCAGCTCCAGGGACACCCCCTACGAGCAGTACTTC. Its translation: CASSSRDTPYEQYF.

The chain uses TRBV7-9 and TRBJ2-5; D uncertain. V lost 7 bases to trimming and J lost 3 bases, with 3 bases between them. The CDR3 sequence is 10 residues long. Germline CDR1 SEHNR, CDR2 FQNEAQ (reference sequence). Here the CDR3 DNA reads TGTGCCAGCACCAAAGAGACCCAGTACTTC. This sequence encodes CASTKETQYF.

The V gene is TRBV27, the J gene TRBJ2-2; 8 nucleotides align to TRBD1. The CDR3 has 14 residues. The V gene end was trimmed by 3 bases and the J gene end by 6 bases; junction bases not matched to a gene: 3. The germline V gene encodes CDR1 MNHEY and CDR2 SMNVEV (reference sequence). The CDR3 coding sequence is TGTGCCAGCAGTTTGTCGACAGGGGCCGGGGAGCTGTTTTTT. It translates to CASSLSTGAGELFF.

The CDR3 nucleotides are TGTGCCAGCAGCCCCAGTGGCGGCGTGTCACCCCTCCACTTT. It yields the protein CASSPSGGVSPLHF. This chain links TRBV27 with TRBJ1-6; D not certain. Trimming took off 6 bases at V and 10 bases at J, with 16 bases between the two ends. Per germline, CDR1 MNHEY and CDR2 SMNVEV (reference sequence). This CDR3 has 14 amino acids.